The 28 T cell receptor beta chains below all came from one sample that was sequenced in a study of shared clonotypes between healthy human individuals. Repertoires were generated with immunoSEQ multiplex PCR, while TCRdb's copy carries only in-frame clones and drops some. Altogether fewer than 550,000 clones are present, nearly 80% being singletons, with the ten largest covering approximately 12%. Sequenced material: PBMCs. The receptors were sampled from a woman between 35 and 50 years old in good health. Some clones in this sample may be carry-over from other donors' samples.

The chain recombines TRBV28 with TRBJ2-7; 12 positions match TRBD1. Germline-derived CDR1 and CDR2 are MDHEN and SYDVKM. V lost 6 bases and J lost 2; bases outside the gene matches: 11. CDR3 length: 17 residues. The CDR3 DNA reads TGTGCCAGCAGCCCAGGGCCGGGACAGGGGGCACCCTACGAGCAGTACTTC. This translates into CASSPGPGQGAPYEQYF. Variable domain in full (rest from reference TRBV28 and TRBJ2-7): DVKVTQSSRYLVKRTGEKVFLECVQDMDHENMFWYRQDPGLGLRLIYFSYDVKMKEKGDIPEGYSVSREKKERFSLILESASTNQTSMYLCASSPGPGQGAPYEQYFGPGTRLTVT.

The chain carries TRBV28 and TRBJ2-7; weak D call: TRBD2 (6 bases). Germline V lookup: CDR1 MDHEN, CDR2 SYDVKM. The CDR3 is 14 residues long. V was trimmed by 3 bases and J by 9 bases, leaving 18 bases between them. For the CDR3, the DNA is TGTGCCAGCAGTTTTTCGGTTTCGGGGAGGATGCAGTACTTC. This translates into CASSFSVSGRMQYF.

The chain carries TRBV19 and TRBJ2-2; no definite D call. Trimming shortened V by 3 bases and J by 5 bases, and 10 bases separated the two germline ends. Germline V gives CDR1 LNHDA, CDR2 SQIVND (reference sequence). The CDR3 spans 14 residues. CDR3: CASSINGLTGELFF. The CDR3, as DNA: TGTGCCAGTAGTATCAATGGGCTAACCGGGGAGCTGTTTTTT.

Details on this clone: The same CDR3 can be traced to other DNA sequences in this sample. The chain combines TRBV5-1 with TRBJ1-4; 7 nucleotides match TRBD1. J gave up 6 bases and V 0 bases, and 2 bases lay outside the gene matches. CDR3 size: 14 residues. Germline V gene sequence: CDR1 SGHRS, CDR2 YFSETQ. CDR3 DNA: TGCGCCAGCAGCTTGGGCCAGGGGGATGAAAAACTGTTTTTT. It translates to CASSLGQGDEKLFF.

This chain joins TRBV19 and TRBJ2-7, with D perhaps being TRBD1 or TRBD2 (6 bases each). The germline gives CDR1 LNHDA, CDR2 SQIVND (reference sequence). The V end lost 4 bases, the J end lost 5 bases, and 15 bases lay between the germline ends. The CDR3 length is 14 residues. Written as DNA, the CDR3 is TGTGCCAGTAGTAATCGAGGGGGGATCCACGAGCAGTACTTC. The encoded protein is CASSNRGGIHEQYF.

The chain couples TRBV9 to TRBJ2-5; maybe TRBD1 (5 bases). The germline CDR1 and CDR2 sequences are SGDLS and YYNGEE. V shed 3 bases and J shed 7 bases, with 13 bases lying between them. The CDR3 extends over 13 amino acids. This CDR3 is CASSASGSGTQYF. DNA for the CDR3: TGTGCCAGCAGCGCCTCAGGGTCAGGGACCCAGTACTTC.

This clone occurred once. This rearrangement joins TRBV7-9 to TRBJ2-7, with D uncertain. This CDR3 has 12 residues. With 5 bases removed from V and 0 bases from J, the gap between germline ends came to 5 bases. The germline V gene has CDR1 SEHNR and CDR2 FQNEAQ (reference sequence). The CDR3 loop is CASSPNSYEQYF. CDR3 coding DNA: TGTGCCAGCAGCCCCAACTCCTACGAGCAGTACTTC. The full variable domain, rest sourced from reference TRBV7-9 and TRBJ2-7, is DTGVSQNPRHKITKRGQNVTFRCDPISEHNRLYWYRQTLGQGPEFLTYFQNEAQLEKSRLLSDRFSAERPKGSFSTLEIQRTEQGDSAMYLCASSPNSYEQYFGPGTRLTVT.

This chain joins TRBV18 and TRBJ1-5; TRBD1 is a possible D gene (6 bases). Germline CDR1 is KGHSH and CDR2 is LQKENI. V dropped 3 bases and J dropped 0 bases, with 12 bases sitting between them. The CDR3 covers 16 residues. The CDR3 region is CASSPRTVDSNQPQHF. The CDR3 coding sequence is TGTGCCAGCTCACCCCGGACAGTGGATAGCAATCAGCCCCAGCATTTT.

This sequence joins TRBV28 and TRBJ2-2; a possible D gene is TRBD2 (6 bases). V shed 7 bases and J shed 6 bases, with 15 bases lying between them. The germline V gene encodes CDR1 MDHEN and CDR2 SYDVKM. The CDR3 length is 14 residues. CDR3 residues: CASNRDWAAGELFF. Here the CDR3 DNA reads TGTGCCAGCAATCGGGACTGGGCGGCCGGGGAGCTGTTTTTT. Looking up the rest from reference TRBV28 and TRBJ2-2 gives the full variable domain: DVKVTQSSRYLVKRTGEKVFLECVQDMDHENMFWYRQDPGLGLRLIYFSYDVKMKEKGDIPEGYSVSREKKERFSLILESASTNQTSMYLCASNRDWAAGELFFGEGSRLTVL.

The rearrangement uses TRBV5-8 and TRBJ2-1; D possibly corresponds to TRBD1 (6 bases). This CDR3 spans 12 amino acids. Germline V gives CDR1 SGHTS, CDR2 YDEGEE. V was cut by 3 bases and J by 9 bases, with 10 bases left in between. The CDR3, as DNA: TGTGCCAGCAGCTGGGACATTAGTGAGCAGTTCTTC. Protein: CASSWDISEQFF.

The rearrangement links TRBV5-4 to TRBJ2-2, with a possible D match to TRBD1 (5 bases). The length of the CDR3 is 17 residues. Germline CDR1 is SGHNT and CDR2 is YYREEE (reference sequence). Trimming left V 0 bases short and J 0 bases short, with 12 bases between. DNA of the CDR3: TGTGCCAGCAGCTTGGGCAGGGAAAGGGCGAACACCGGGGAGCTGTTTTTT. This codes for CASSLGRERANTGELFF.

The J gene is TRBJ2-7, the V gene TRBV19; 9 nucleotides align to TRBD1. J was trimmed by 1 base and V by 5 bases; bases with no gene match: 12. Germline CDR1 is LNHDA and CDR2 is SQIVND (reference sequence). This CDR3 has 17 amino acids. The CDR3 nucleotides read TGTGCCAGTAGTCTCCCCCCAGGGACAGGGAGTTCCTACGAGCAGTACTTC. Amino acids: CASSLPPGTGSSYEQYF.

This clone was recorded once. The chain recombines TRBV18 with TRBJ2-1; the D is unclear. This CDR3 spans 13 amino acids. Per the germline V gene, CDR1 is KGHSH and CDR2 is LQKENI. The ends were cut back, 0 bases at V and 10 bases at J, with 10 bases in the middle. CDR3 in amino acids: CASSPPLGWEQFF. CDR3 bases: TGTGCCAGCTCACCACCGCTAGGCTGGGAGCAGTTCTTC.

The rearrangement uses TRBV19 and TRBJ2-6, with D unclear. V lost 3 bases and J 3 bases, leaving 12 bases between the germline ends. This CDR3 is built from 16 residues. Germline loops: CDR1 LNHDA, CDR2 SQIVND (reference sequence). The CDR3: CASSISSASGANVLTF. CDR3 sequence (DNA): TGTGCCAGTAGTATCAGTTCTGCGAGTGGGGCCAACGTCCTGACTTTC.

V usage is TRBV28 and J usage is TRBJ1-5, with 8 positions matching TRBD1. CDR1 is MDHEN, CDR2 SYDVKM, per germline. This CDR3 region has 14 residues. V was pared by 4 bases and J by 5 bases, with 4 bases of the junction left unmatched. In nucleotides, the CDR3 is TGTGCCAGCAGTTCGGGACAGGAATATCAGCCCCAGCATTTT. This sequence encodes CASSSGQEYQPQHF.

The chain carries TRBV18 and TRBJ1-2; 7 nucleotides align to TRBD1. V trimming: 6 bases; J trimming: 4 bases; junction bases outside the gene matches: 11. The CDR3 covers 15 residues. Germline CDR1 KGHSH, CDR2 LQKENI. The CDR3 protein is CASSPGAGQIYGYTF. CDR3 nucleotide sequence: TGTGCCAGCTCGCCGGGGGCGGGACAGATCTATGGCTACACCTTC.

The chain employs TRBV28 and TRBJ2-5; D is possibly TRBD2 (7 bases). The V end was cut by 5 bases, the J end by 8 bases, with 18 bases between. Germline-derived CDR1 and CDR2 are MDHEN and SYDVKM. The length of the CDR3 is 14 residues. The CDR3 nucleotides read TGTGCCAGCAGTCCGCAACTAGGGGGGGGAACCCAGTACTTC. Translation gives CASSPQLGGGTQYF.

V usage is TRBV4-3 and J usage is TRBJ2-5; D not certain. V lost 0 bases and J 5 bases, leaving 7 bases between the germline ends. The CDR3 sequence is 13 residues long. Germline values: CDR1 LGHNA, CDR2 YSLEER. The CDR3 nucleotides are TGCGCCAGCAGCCAAGATCCCAGGGAGACCCAGTACTTC. Protein: CASSQDPRETQYF.

This clone came up once. Distinct nucleotide sequences in the sample also encode this CDR3. The rearrangement uses TRBV30 and TRBJ2-1; 8 nucleotides line up with TRBD2. Germline values: CDR1 GTSNPN, CDR2 SVGIG (reference sequence). After removal of 0 bases from V and 4 bases from J, the junction contained 5 bases not matched to a gene. This CDR3 region has 15 residues. Here the CDR3 DNA reads TGTGCCTGGAGTGTACGTCTAGCGGGTTACAATGAGCAGTTCTTC. Amino acids: CAWSVRLAGYNEQFF.

Only a few counts were recorded for this clone. CDR3 loop: CAFSQGNTEAFF. The CDR3 DNA is TGTGCCTTTTCACAGGGCAACACTGAAGCTTTCTTT. The rearrangement uses TRBV30 and TRBJ1-1; TRBD1 might be the D (6 bases). CDR3 length: 12 residues. Looked up from germline, CDR1 is GTSNPN and CDR2 is SVGIG (reference sequence). Between the trimmed V and J ends, which lost 7 bases and 2 bases, there was a span of 11 bases.

This chain uses TRBV2 with TRBJ2-7; the match to TRBD1 covers 7 bases. Trimming at V came to 4 bases and at J to 0 bases, leaving 3 bases not matched to a gene. This CDR3 has 14 residues. Germline lookup yields CDR1 SNHLY and CDR2 FYNNEI. The CDR3 sequence: CASSGAGGSYEQYF. CDR3 nucleotides: TGTGCCAGCAGTGGGGCAGGGGGCTCCTACGAGCAGTACTTC.

V and J are TRBV28 and TRBJ1-2, with TRBD1 matching 7 bases. There are 12 residues in the CDR3. Per germline, CDR1 MDHEN and CDR2 SYDVKM. The ends lost 6 bases at V and 7 bases at J; junction bases unmatched: 5. The CDR3 here is CASRTGFSGYTF. The CDR3 nucleotides are TGTGCCAGCAGGACAGGGTTTAGTGGCTACACCTTC.

As concerns this clone: One end of the junction varies from germline; a read error may be responsible. This chain links TRBV5-1 with TRBJ1-1, with unresolved D. The CDR3 consists of 14 residues. Germline values: CDR1 SGHRS, CDR2 YFSETQ. The CDR3 here is CASSLPGLKTEAFF. CDR3 in DNA: TGCGCCAGCAGCTTGCCGGGGTTGAAGACTGAAGCTTTCTTT.

The chain combines TRBV7-9 with TRBJ2-3, with 8 bases that match TRBD2. Unmatched junction bases numbered 2, after V lost 5 bases and J lost 1 base. The CDR3 is made up of 14 amino acids. CDR1 and CDR2 from the germline V gene are SEHNR and FQNEAQ (reference sequence). In DNA, the CDR3 is TGTGCCAGCAGCCCGGGGGGGGGCACAGATACGCAGTATTTT. Amino acid sequence: CASSPGGGTDTQYF.

The chain employs TRBV6-6 and TRBJ2-5, with D uncertain. The CDR3 consists of 16 residues. Germline CDR1 MNHNY, CDR2 SVGAGI (reference sequence). The V end lost 6 bases, the J end lost 4 bases, and 21 bases lay between the germline ends. CDR3 sequence: CASSPTPGVAGETQYF. CDR3 bases: TGTGCCAGCAGCCCGACCCCTGGCGTAGCAGGAGAGACCCAGTACTTC.

There are a few counts of this clone. J is TRBJ1-1 and V is TRBV5-5; D perhaps matches TRBD1 (6 bases). The germline gives CDR1 SGHKS, CDR2 YYEKEE (reference sequence). The length of the CDR3 is 13 residues. V lost 4 bases to trimming and J lost 3 bases, with 10 bases between them. Here the CDR3 DNA reads TGTGCCAGCAGCCCCTCAGGGGACACTGAAGCTTTCTTT. Amino acid sequence: CASSPSGDTEAFF.

This clone was seen more than once but under ten times. The J gene is TRBJ2-1, the V gene TRBV7-9; tentative D call: TRBD2 (6 bases). V dropped 7 bases and J dropped 4 bases, with 14 bases sitting between them. The CDR3 is made up of 14 amino acids. Germline lookup yields CDR1 SEHNR and CDR2 FQNEAQ (reference sequence). CDR3 amino acids: CASMEASVYNEQFF. The CDR3 DNA follows: TGTGCCAGCATGGAGGCTAGCGTATACAATGAGCAGTTCTTC.

V and J are TRBV2 and TRBJ1-6, with D unresolved. Germline V gene sequence: CDR1 SNHLY, CDR2 FYNNEI. The ends were cut back, 2 bases at V and 7 bases at J, with 12 bases in the middle. The CDR3 is 15 amino acids. The CDR3 nucleotides read TGTGCCAGCAGTGAATTATGGGCAGGAAATTCACCCCTCCACTTT. It translates to CASSELWAGNSPLHF.